Given below is one TCR beta chain in context. Its antigen is undetermined. Primers used in a second PCR of roughly 6 to 11 cycles were a sample-barcoded 5' primer and a J-beta primer mix. TCRdb re-called the 5' RACE reads through MiXCR, storing one row per CDR3 protein. Counted here are about 640,000 distinct CDR3 sequences, around 54% occurring once; the ten biggest clones make up over 30%. The sample originates from a study of blood T cells in healthy people across ages. Per the germline V gene, CDR1 is ENHRY and CDR2 is SYGVKD. This CDR3 contains 15 residues. The trim removed 6 bases at V and 9 bases at J, leaving 13 bases unmatched. General observations from the study: Unsorted PBMC material precluded a definitive naive versus antigen-experienced comparison.

The gene calls are TRBV10-3 and TRBJ2-1; 8 bases fit TRBD1. The sequencing input was blood. The sequence derives from a man in his fifties or sixties in good health. CDR3 region: CAISQPGTGGSEQFF. The CDR3 DNA sequence: TGTGCCATCAGCCAGCCCGGGACAGGAGGTTCTGAGCAGTTCTTC.